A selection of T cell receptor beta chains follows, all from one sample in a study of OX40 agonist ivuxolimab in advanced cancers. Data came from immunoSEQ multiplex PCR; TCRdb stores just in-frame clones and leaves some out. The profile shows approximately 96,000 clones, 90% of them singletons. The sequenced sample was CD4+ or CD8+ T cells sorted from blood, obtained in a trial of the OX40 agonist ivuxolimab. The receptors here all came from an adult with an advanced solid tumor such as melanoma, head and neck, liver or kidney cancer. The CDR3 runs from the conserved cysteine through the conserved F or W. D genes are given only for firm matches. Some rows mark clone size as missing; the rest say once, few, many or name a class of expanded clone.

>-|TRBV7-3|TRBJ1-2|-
TGTGCCAGCAGCCCTAACGGTGGGCAGGGGTATGGCTACACCTTC
CASSPNGGQGYGYTF
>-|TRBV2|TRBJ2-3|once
TGTGCCAGCAGTGAAGTGTTGGCTAGCACAGATACGCAGTATTTT
CASSEVLASTDTQYF
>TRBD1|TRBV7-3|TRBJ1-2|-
TGTGCCAGCAGCCCTAACCGGGACAGGGCAGCTGGCTACACCTTC
CASSPNRDRAAGYTF
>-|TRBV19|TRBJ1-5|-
TGTGCCAGTAGTTCTATGGACGGACGTAATCAGCCCCAGCATTTT
CASSSMDGRNQPQHF
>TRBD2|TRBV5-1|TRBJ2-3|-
TGCGCCAGCAGCTCGCTAGCGGGAGGAGGGGTAGATACGCAGTATTTT
CASSSLAGGGVDTQYF
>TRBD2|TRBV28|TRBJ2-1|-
TGTGCCAGCACCCTGGGGACTAGCGGGAGGCCCTACAATGAGCAGTTCTTC
CASTLGTSGRPYNEQFF
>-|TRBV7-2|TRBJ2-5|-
TGTGCCAGCAGCTTAATAAGGGTCCAAGAGACCCAGTACTTC
CASSLIRVQETQYF
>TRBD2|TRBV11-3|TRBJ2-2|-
TGTGCCAGCAGCTCCGGACTAGCGGGAGACACCGGGGAGCTGTTTTTT
CASSSGLAGDTGELFF
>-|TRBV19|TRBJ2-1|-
TGTGCCAGTAGTTCCCCTGGGCGGGACCTAGGGGAGCAGTTCTTC
CASSSPGRDLGEQFF
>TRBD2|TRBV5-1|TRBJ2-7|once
TGCGCCAGCAGCTTGGGGTCGGGCGGGAGAACCCACGAGCAGTACTTC
CASSLGSGGRTHEQYF
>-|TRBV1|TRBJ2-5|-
TGCACCAGCAGGGTATCGGGACAGGGGAACCAAGAGACCCAGTACTTC
CTSRVSGQGNQETQYF
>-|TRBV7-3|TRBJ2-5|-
TGTGCCAGCAGTATAACTAGGCGAGAGACCCAGTACTTC
CASSITRRETQYF
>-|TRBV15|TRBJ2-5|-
TGTGCCACCAGCAGAGATCTGGGTGGGGAGACCCAGTACTTC
CATSRDLGGETQYF
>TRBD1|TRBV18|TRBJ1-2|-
TGTGCCAGCTCGCCGACAGGGCTGGGTGGCTACACCTTC
CASSPTGLGGYTF
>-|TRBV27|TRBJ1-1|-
TGTGCCAGCAGCGAACAGGGCTCTGAAGCTTTCTTT
CASSEQGSEAFF
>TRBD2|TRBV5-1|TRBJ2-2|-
TGCGCCAGCAGCTGGTCGGGACTAGCTCCCGGGGAGCTGTTTTTT
CASSWSGLAPGELFF
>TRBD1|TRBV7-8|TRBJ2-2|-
TGTGCCAGCAGTGGACAGGCGAACACCGGGGAGCTGTTTTTT
CASSGQANTGELFF
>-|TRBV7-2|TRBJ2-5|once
TGTGCCAGCAGCCCCGGTTACTCTTCAGAGACCCAGTACTTC
CASSPGYSSETQYF
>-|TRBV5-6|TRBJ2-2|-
TGTGCCAGCAGCTTGGACAGCACCGGGGAGCTGTTTTTT
CASSLDSTGELFF
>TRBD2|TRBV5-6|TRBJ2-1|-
TGTGCCAGCAGCTTTTTCGGGACTATCTCCTTCAATGAGCAGTTCTTC
CASSFFGTISFNEQFF
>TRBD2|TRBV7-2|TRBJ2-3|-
TGTGCCAGCAGCTTAGCCGGGCTAGCGGGAATCACAGATACGCAGTATTTT
CASSLAGLAGITDTQYF
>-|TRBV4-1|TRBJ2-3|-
TGCGCCAGCAGCCAAGACTTGGCCACAGATACGCAGTATTTT
CASSQDLATDTQYF
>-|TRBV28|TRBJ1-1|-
TGTGCCAGCAGGCGGTTACAGGGATGGAACACTGAAGCTTTCTTT
CASRRLQGWNTEAFF
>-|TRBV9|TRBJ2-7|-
TGTGCCAGCACCTTAGGGGGGGGTTCAATAAGCTACGAGCAGTACTTC
CASTLGGGSISYEQYF
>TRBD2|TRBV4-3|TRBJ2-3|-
TGCGCCAGCAGCCTTAACGGGAGGACCACAGATACGCAGTATTTT
CASSLNGRTTDTQYF
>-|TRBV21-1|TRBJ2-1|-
TGTGCCAGCAGCCCCTGGGATATAACCTACAATGAGCAGTTCTTC
CASSPWDITYNEQFF
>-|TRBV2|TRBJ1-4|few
TGTGCCAGCAAGGCTCGATCGGGGATAACTAATGAAAAACTGTTTTTT
CASKARSGITNEKLFF
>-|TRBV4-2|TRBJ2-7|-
TGTGCCAGCAGCCAAGCTCGGGTGGGGGGAGGCCCCTACGAGCAGTACTTC
CASSQARVGGGPYEQYF
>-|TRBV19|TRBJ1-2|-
TGTGCCAGTACCATATTCGGGGGAGGGAACGGCCATGGCTACACCTTC
CASTIFGGGNGHGYTF
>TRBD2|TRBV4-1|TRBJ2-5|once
TGCGCCAGCAGCCAAGGATCTCTCGGGACTAGCGGGAGAGAGACCCAGTACTTC
CASSQGSLGTSGRETQYF
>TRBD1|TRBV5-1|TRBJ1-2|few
TGCGCCAGCAGCTTGGGACAGGGGGCTGATGGCTACACCTTC
CASSLGQGADGYTF
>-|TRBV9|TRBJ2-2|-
TGTGCCAGCAGCGTAGAGTTCGCCGGGGAGCTGTTTTTT
CASSVEFAGELFF
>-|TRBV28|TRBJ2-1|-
TGTGCCAGCAGTCCCGTCGATGGAGAGGCATTTTGGGAGCAGTTCTTC
CASSPVDGEAFWEQFF
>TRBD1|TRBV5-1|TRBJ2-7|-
TGCGCCAGCAGCTTGGAGGGACAGGGGGCTGTGGACGAGCAGTACTTC
CASSLEGQGAVDEQYF
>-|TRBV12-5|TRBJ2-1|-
TGTGCTAGTGGCAGAAATGAGCAGTTCTTC
CASGRNEQFF
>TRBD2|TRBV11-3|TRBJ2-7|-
TGTGCCAGCGGGGCTAGCGGCACCTACGAGCAGTACTTC
CASGASGTYEQYF
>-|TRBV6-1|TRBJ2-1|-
TGTGCCAGCAGTGCTCGGGGCGGGGTCTCCTACAATGAGCAGTTCTTC
CASSARGGVSYNEQFF
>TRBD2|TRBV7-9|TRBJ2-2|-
TGTGCCAGCATCGAATCTAGCGGTATGAACACCGGGGAGCTGTTTTTT
CASIESSGMNTGELFF